This T cell receptor beta chain was recorded in a study of blood T cell repertoires in COVID-19 (dated by TCRdb to 2020 to 2022). With regard to the full study: Collaborator samples came from the United States, Italy and Spain and covered acute and convalescent phases of COVID-19. The material from the prospective study consisted of cDNA or gDNA derived from T cells, B-cell-depleted T cells, or PBMCs. Subjects who had been exposed to COVID-19, were actively infected with it, or had recovered from it provided the deeply sampled blood TCRbeta repertoires that made up the dataset. A freely available public database, intended as a resource for researchers studying the immune response to SARS-CoV-2, is where the repertoires were released. The samples were drawn from the first 160 participants of the ongoing ImmuneRACE study and from 950 to 1,500 subjects provided by 6 global collaborators. A de-identified subject ID, COVID-19 status, age in years and sex were almost always included in the sample metadata. Where available, HLA class I and class II types were taken from metadata supplied by the sample provider and were not determined by assay-based typing. Study-level results and caveats: How much clinical and demographic metadata was included differed by source and by participant, and the metadata was provided uncurated.

TCRbeta CDR3 regions were amplified from genomic DNA using the immunoSEQ Assay, a bias-controlled multiplex PCR. Per the original workflow: The number of nucleated cells in each sample was estimated by amplification of reference gene primers within the assay. To quantify the absolute abundance of each unique TCRbeta CDR3 rearrangement, sequence reads were collapsed and filtered. For each sample, productive Simpson clonality was calculated as the square root of Simpson's diversity index over productive rearrangements. The table was pulled from immuneACCESS by TCRdb, which kept in-frame rearrangements only. Such tables lose some clones; where checked, under half of the loss comes from unresolved V genes, and the rest has no known cause. The DNA gave D and trimming, while V, J and clone size come from that table. The sample table contains around 400,000 clones; only one count was recorded for roughly 86% of them. The ten largest clonotypes hold over 2% of the sample.

On this clone: Its antigen is still unknown. The record has no base qualities; no much larger clone is one base away.

One collaborating source in Seattle enrolled patients during active infection and followed them longitudinally through the course of disease. Each collaborating institution followed its own protocols to collect whole blood in K2EDTA tubes. Collaborator samples were shipped for TCRbeta analysis as frozen whole blood, isolated PBMCs, or DNA extracted from either sample type. The germline V end is reduced by 6 bases and the J end by 8 bases; junction bases left unmatched: 11. Spanning cysteine to phenylalanine, the CDR3 consists of 15 amino acids. Kept here is only the CDR3 DNA, which spans 45 bases and is read in frame from base 1. Taken from the germline V gene (reference sequence), the CDR1 and CDR2 loops are LNHDA and SQIVND.

Sequencing was carried out using peripheral blood. This chain joins TRBV19 to TRBJ2-1, with 9 bases aligning to TRBD2. The receptor comes from a woman aged 60-75 years with COVID-19, enrolled during active disease. The nucleotides read TGTGCCAGTAGGCTTAGCGGGGGAAAGTGGGATGAGCAGTTCTTC. This gives the protein CASRLSGGKWDEQFF.